These T cell receptor beta chains were read from a single sample in a study of human T cells and chemical hapten exposure. MiXCR, applied by TCRdb to the RACE reads, yields one record per CDR3 protein. The sample consists of tens of thousands of distinct CDR3 sequences, roughly 9.6% of them appearing once. This material consisted of whole blood, taken in connection with sensitization to the hapten diphenylcyclopropenone (DPC). The source of these receptors is a woman in her twenties or thirties with alopecia areata. Some clones in this sample may be carry-over from other donors' samples. CDR3s include the opening cysteine and the closing phenylalanine or tryptophan. D genes are given only for firm matches. Rows may omit the clone size; those that give it use once, few, many or a size class.

J,size,V,D,DNA,CDR3
TRBJ1-2,few,TRBV3-1,TRBD1,TGTGCCAGCAGCCAAGTAGGAGGACAGGGATATGGCTACACCTTC,CASSQVGGQGYGYTF
TRBJ1-1,few,TRBV4-3,-,TGCGCCAGCAGCCAAGATTGGGGGTCCAACACTGAAGCTTTCTTT,CASSQDWGSNTEAFF
TRBJ1-1,-,TRBV11-2,-,TGTGCCAGCAGCTCGAGTTGGGGGCCAAACACTGAAGCTTTCTTT,CASSSSWGPNTEAFF
TRBJ2-1,-,TRBV11-2,TRBD1,TGTGCCAGCAGCTTAATCCCCGCTTCCGGGACAGGGGACAATGAGCAGTTCTTC,CASSLIPASGTGDNEQFF
TRBJ1-2,-,TRBV29-1,TRBD1,TGCAGCGTTACTCCCAAGGGGACAGGGCCCGACTATGGCTACACCTTC,CSVTPKGTGPDYGYTF
TRBJ2-1,many,TRBV7-6,TRBD2,TGTGCCAGCAGCTTAGCCCCCGGGCTAGCGGGAGGGCCCAATGAGCAGTTCTTC,CASSLAPGLAGGPNEQFF
TRBJ2-2,-,TRBV11-2,-,TGTGCCAGCAGTCAGACCGGGGAGCTGTTTTTT,CASSQTGELFF
TRBJ2-5,few,TRBV6-1,-,TGTGCCAGCAGCTTATGGGGGCAGGTACAAGAGACCCAGTACTTC,CASSLWGQVQETQYF
TRBJ1-2,few,TRBV7-9,TRBD1,TGTGCCAGCAGCTTAGTAGGGGGCGATGGCTACACCTTC,CASSLVGGDGYTF
TRBJ1-3,once,TRBV14,-,TGTGCCAGCAGCCAAGAAATCTTCTCTGGAAACACCATATATTTT,CASSQEIFSGNTIYF
TRBJ2-1,-,TRBV4-3,TRBD2,TGCGCCAGCAGCCAAGATCCGAGCGGGGGGAACAATGAGCAGTTCTTC,CASSQDPSGGNNEQFF
TRBJ2-7,many,TRBV6-1,-,TGTGCCAGCATCTGGGACCGAGCCTACGAGCAGTACTTC,CASIWDRAYEQYF
TRBJ1-5,many,TRBV18,-,TGTGCCAGCTCACCGGGGCAGGGGCTAGAACAGCCCCAGCATTTT,CASSPGQGLEQPQHF
TRBJ2-2,few,TRBV6-1,-,TGTGCCATCCGAGGTCAGCCCGGCACCGGGGAGCTGTTTTTT,CAIRGQPGTGELFF
TRBJ1-5,few,TRBV5-6,-,TGTGCCAGCAGCTTCTACAGGGACAATCAGCCCCAGCATTTT,CASSFYRDNQPQHF
TRBJ1-5,many,TRBV6-5,-,TGTGCCAGCAGTTACTCCGGGGGGAAACAGCCCCAGCATTTT,CASSYSGGKQPQHF
TRBJ2-1,many,TRBV5-5,TRBD2,TGTGCCAGCAGTTTCCCGACTAGCGGGAGCAATGAGCAGTTCTTC,CASSFPTSGSNEQFF
TRBJ1-1,-,TRBV6-2/TRBV6-3,-,TGTGCCACAAGGCCAGGGCAGGCTGAAGCTTTCTTT,CATRPGQAEAFF
TRBJ1-6,-,TRBV10-3,TRBD1,TGTGCCATCAGAGCCGGGACAGATAATTCACCCCTCCACTTT,CAIRAGTDNSPLHF
TRBJ2-1,many,TRBV11-2,-,TGTGCCAGCAGCTTAAATCAAAACAATGAGCAGTTCTTC,CASSLNQNNEQFF
TRBJ2-3,-,TRBV2,TRBD1,TGTGCCAGCAGACGGGAACAGGGGTTTACGCAGTATTTT,CASRREQGFTQYF
TRBJ2-3,once,TRBV5-1,-,TGCGCCAGCAGCCCGGAGGGACCCACAGATACGCAGTATTTT,CASSPEGPTDTQYF
TRBJ1-4,-,TRBV27,TRBD1,TGTGCCAGCAAGTCGGGGGACAGTCTGAATGAAAAACTGTTTTTT,CASKSGDSLNEKLFF
TRBJ2-2,-,TRBV11-2,-,TGTGCCAGCAGCTCATACACGAACACCGGGGAGCTGTTTTTT,CASSSYTNTGELFF
TRBJ1-1,many,TRBV7-9,-,TGTGCCAGCAGCTTTGAGTCCACTGAAGCTTTCTTT,CASSFESTEAFF
TRBJ2-2,-,TRBV6-5,-,TGTGCCAGCAGTTCCCAACCGGGGGCGAACACCGGGGAGCTGTTTTTT,CASSSQPGANTGELFF
TRBJ2-7,-,TRBV6-6,-,TGTGCCAGCAGTTACAGTACGGGAGAAACCCACGAGCAGTACTTC,CASSYSTGETHEQYF
TRBJ1-6,-,TRBV20-1,-,TGCAGTGCTAGAGGGTCAAGGGAGATCGCACCCCTCCACTTT,CSARGSREIAPLHF
TRBJ2-3,many,TRBV5-1,TRBD2,TGCGCCAGCAGCTTGGGACTAGCGGGATCGGATACGCAGTATTTT,CASSLGLAGSDTQYF
TRBJ2-3,-,TRBV6-5,TRBD2,TGTGCCAGCAGACGCCCGGGGGGAGATACGCAGTATTTT,CASRRPGGDTQYF
TRBJ2-2,few,TRBV7-7,-,TGTGCTAGCAGCTTGTGGGGGACCGGGGAGCTGTTTTTT,CASSLWGTGELFF
TRBJ1-2,-,TRBV5-1,TRBD1,TGCGCCAGCAGCAGGGGTGACAGGGCTGATGGCTACACCTTC,CASSRGDRADGYTF
TRBJ1-1,-,TRBV10-3,TRBD1,TGTGCCATCAGGGGGACAGGGAACACTGAAGCTTTCTTT,CAIRGTGNTEAFF
TRBJ2-7,-,TRBV20-1,-,TGCAGTGCTAGAGATCAGCCAGACTACGAGCAGTACTTC,CSARDQPDYEQYF
TRBJ1-2,many,TRBV7-8,TRBD1,TGTGCCAGCAGCCCCGCGACAGGGGCCTCCTATGGCTACACCTTC,CASSPATGASYGYTF
TRBJ1-2,-,TRBV10-3,-,TGTGCCATCAGTGAGTCGATTTTTGACTATGGCTACACCTTC,CAISESIFDYGYTF
TRBJ2-5,-,TRBV6-1,TRBD2,TGTGCCAGCAAACGGACTAGCGGCCGGGAGTCGGCCCAGTACTTC,CASKRTSGRESAQYF
TRBJ2-1,-,TRBV20-1,TRBD2,TGCAGTGCTAGAGATAGTCGGCGCGGGGGCTACAATGAGCAGTTCTTC,CSARDSRRGGYNEQFF
TRBJ2-7,few,TRBV21-1,-,TGTGCCAGCAGCAAAGTACGTCCCCCCGGAGGACTTTCGAGGGGGTTCTCCTACGAGCAGTACTTC,CASSKVRPPGGLSRGFSYEQYF
TRBJ2-3,few,TRBV20-1,-,TGCAGTGTTACAATGGCGGCCAAAAGCACAGATACGCAGTATTTT,CSVTMAAKSTDTQYF
TRBJ2-1,many,TRBV6-2/TRBV6-3,-,TGTGCCAGCAGCCGAATGCCCTACAATGAGCAGTTCTTC,CASSRMPYNEQFF
TRBJ2-7,many,TRBV6-5,TRBD2,TGTGCCAGCAGTGACGCGGGGGGCACCTACGAGCAGTACTTC,CASSDAGGTYEQYF
TRBJ2-7,-,TRBV11-2,-,TGTGCCAGCAGCTTAGTCCACCACCCGACAGTCACCGTACACTACGAGCAGTACTTC,CASSLVHHPTVTVHYEQYF
TRBJ1-6,-,TRBV28,-,TGTGCCAGCATTCCTCTCGGGAGACTCAGGGCAGAATCACCCCTCCACTTT,CASIPLGRLRAESPLHF